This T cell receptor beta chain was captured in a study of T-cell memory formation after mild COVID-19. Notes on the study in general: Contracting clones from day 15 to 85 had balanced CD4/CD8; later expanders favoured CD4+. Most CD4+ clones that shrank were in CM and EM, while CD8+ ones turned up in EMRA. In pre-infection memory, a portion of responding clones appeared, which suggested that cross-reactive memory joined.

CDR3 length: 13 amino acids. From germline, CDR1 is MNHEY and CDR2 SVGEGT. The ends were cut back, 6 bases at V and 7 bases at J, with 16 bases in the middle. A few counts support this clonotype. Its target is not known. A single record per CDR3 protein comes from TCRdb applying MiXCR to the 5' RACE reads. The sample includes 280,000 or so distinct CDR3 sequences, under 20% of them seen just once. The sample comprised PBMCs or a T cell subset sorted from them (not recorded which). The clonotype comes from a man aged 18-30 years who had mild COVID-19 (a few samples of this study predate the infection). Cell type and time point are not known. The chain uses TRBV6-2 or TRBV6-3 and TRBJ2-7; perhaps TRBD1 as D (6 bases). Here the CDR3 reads CASSRTGPWEQYV. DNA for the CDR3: TGTGCCAGCAGCAGAACAGGGCCCTGGGAGCAGTACGTC.